Following are 6 T cell receptor beta chains from one sample sequenced in a study of blood T cell repertoires in COVID-19. Sequencing was performed with immunoSEQ multiplex PCR; in TCRdb, only in-frame clones are kept and a portion is missing. Altogether about 290,000 clones are present, roughly 89% being singletons, with the ten largest covering 11%. Sequenced material: peripheral blood. These receptors were obtained from a woman aged 30 to 39 with COVID-19, enrolled during active disease.

This chain connects TRBV19 to TRBJ2-3; 10 bases are shared with TRBD2. This CDR3 region has 14 residues. Germline assignment: CDR1 LNHDA and CDR2 SQIVND (reference sequence). The V segment lost 1 base and the J segment 8 bases; nucleotides outside the gene matches: 3. CDR3 nucleotides: TGTGCCAGTAGTATAGGGGCTAGCGGGGGTACGCAGTATTTT. Translated, it gives CASSIGASGGTQYF.

The rearrangement links TRBV5-6 to TRBJ2-2, with TRBD2 as a possible D gene (6 bases). Germline V gene data show CDR1 as SGHDT and CDR2 as YYEEEE. CDR3 length: 15 amino acids. The V end lost 4 bases, the J end lost 3 bases, and 13 bases lay between the germline ends. This chain's CDR3 is CASSLLGGHTGELFF. In nucleotides, the CDR3 is TGTGCCAGCAGCCTCCTCGGGGGTCACACCGGGGAGCTGTTTTTT.

V usage is TRBV7-8 and J usage is TRBJ2-7, with D uncertain. Germline-derived CDR1 and CDR2 are SGHVS and FQNEAQ. The CDR3 spans 13 residues. V was shortened by 5 bases and J by 2 bases, with 10 bases between the two germline ends. The CDR3 DNA sequence: TGTGCCAGCAGCCTCCAGCGAACCTACGAGCAGTACTTC. Translating it yields CASSLQRTYEQYF.

The chain employs TRBV6-1 and TRBJ1-2, with 11 bases lining up with TRBD1. The CDR3 is made up of 15 amino acids. Germline V gene sequence: CDR1 MNHNS, CDR2 SASEGT. V gave up 3 bases and J gave up 8 bases; unmatched junction bases: 8. CDR3 protein: CASSEPGTGGWGYTF. The DNA for the CDR3 is TGTGCCAGCAGTGAGCCTGGGACAGGGGGATGGGGCTACACCTTC.

The chain couples TRBV29-1 to TRBJ2-5; the D is unclear. Trimming took 8 bases from V and 5 from J, leaving 12 bases between them. CDR1 and CDR2 (germline): SQVTM, ANQGSEA. The CDR3 totals 11 residues. DNA for the CDR3: TGCAGCACACTGAGGCGGGAGACCCAGTACTTC. Amino acid sequence: CSTLRRETQYF.

The chain employs TRBV21-1 and TRBJ2-2; TRBD2 is the table's D call and was not checked against the DNA. TRBV21-1 is recorded as a pseudogene. The CDR3 totals 16 residues. CDR3 protein: CASSKGGPCGTGELFF. The CDR3 DNA follows: TGTGCCAGCAGCAAAGGCGGGCCGTGTGGCACCGGGGAGCTGTTTTTT.